This T cell receptor (beta chain) was sequenced for a study of response to subunit inactivated influenza vaccine. TCRdb re-called the RT-PCR reads through MiXCR, storing one row per CDR3 protein. The top ten clones hold about 12% of a sample with under 500,000 distinct CDR3 sequences, approximately 9.9% of them seen once. Germline CDR1 and CDR2: LGHDT and YNNKEL (reference sequence). The V end was cut by 1 base, the J end by 0 bases, with 13 bases between. The CDR3 spans 17 residues. The sequence was collected from a man aged 50 to 60 who received an inactivated influenza vaccine. The material sequenced was PBMCs from blood, taken 35 to 45 days after vaccination. This chain connects TRBV3-1 to TRBJ2-1, with D possibly matching TRBD2 (5 bases). In nucleotides, the CDR3 is TGTGCCAGCAGCCAAGGGCCGCGGGCCGGCTCCTACAATGAGCAGTTCTTC. Amino acids: CASSQGPRAGSYNEQFF.